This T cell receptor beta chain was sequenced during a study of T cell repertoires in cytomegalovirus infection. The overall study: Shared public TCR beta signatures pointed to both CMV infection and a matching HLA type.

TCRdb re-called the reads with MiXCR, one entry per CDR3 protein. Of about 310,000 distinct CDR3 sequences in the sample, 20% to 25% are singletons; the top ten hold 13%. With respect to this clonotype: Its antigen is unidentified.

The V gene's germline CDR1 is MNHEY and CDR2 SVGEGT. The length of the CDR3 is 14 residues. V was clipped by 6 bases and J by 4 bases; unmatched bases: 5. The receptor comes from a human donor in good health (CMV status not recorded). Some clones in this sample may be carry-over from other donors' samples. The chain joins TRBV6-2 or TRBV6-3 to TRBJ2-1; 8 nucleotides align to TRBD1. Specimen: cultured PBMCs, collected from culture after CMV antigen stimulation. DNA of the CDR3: TGTGCCAGCAGGGCCGGGACAGGTTACAATGAGCAGTTCTTC. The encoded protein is CASRAGTGYNEQFF.